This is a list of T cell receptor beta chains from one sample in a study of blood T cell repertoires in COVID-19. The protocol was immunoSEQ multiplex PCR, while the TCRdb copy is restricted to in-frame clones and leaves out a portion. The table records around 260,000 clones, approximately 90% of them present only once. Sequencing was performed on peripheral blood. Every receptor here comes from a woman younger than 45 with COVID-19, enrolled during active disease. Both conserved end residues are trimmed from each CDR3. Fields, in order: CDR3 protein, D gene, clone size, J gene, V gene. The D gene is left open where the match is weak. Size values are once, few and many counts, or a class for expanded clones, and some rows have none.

CDR3: ASSSDFYGYT
D: NA
size: NA
J: TRBJ1-2
V: TRBV5-1

CDR3: ASSLDGQGAGELF
D: TRBD1
size: NA
J: TRBJ2-2
V: TRBV5-1

CDR3: ASSFVNTEAF
D: NA
size: once
J: TRBJ1-1
V: TRBV5-5

CDR3: ASSPWGQGSSYEQY
D: TRBD1
size: NA
J: TRBJ2-7
V: TRBV28

CDR3: ASSSQGLTEKLF
D: NA
size: once
J: TRBJ1-4
V: TRBV5-4

CDR3: ASSSTGVKDTEAF
D: TRBD1
size: NA
J: TRBJ1-1
V: TRBV18

CDR3: ASSQGLAGGSEYEQY
D: TRBD2
size: NA
J: TRBJ2-7
V: TRBV4-1

CDR3: ASSSGGTEAF
D: NA
size: NA
J: TRBJ1-1
V: TRBV7-9

CDR3: ATGQGYNSPLH
D: TRBD1
size: NA
J: TRBJ1-6
V: TRBV18

CDR3: ASSFGTIYEQY
D: NA
size: NA
J: TRBJ2-7
V: TRBV27

CDR3: ASSISQGNYGYT
D: NA
size: NA
J: TRBJ1-2
V: TRBV19

CDR3: ASTPSGRTDTQY
D: TRBD2
size: NA
J: TRBJ2-3
V: TRBV7-9

CDR3: AISESTGPYGYT
D: TRBD1
size: once
J: TRBJ1-2
V: TRBV10-3

CDR3: ASSQATSGNTIY
D: NA
size: once
J: TRBJ1-3
V: TRBV3-1/TRBV3-2

CDR3: ASRGRNTEAF
D: NA
size: NA
J: TRBJ1-1
V: TRBV3-1/TRBV3-2

CDR3: ASSGTGGDQPQH
D: TRBD1
size: NA
J: TRBJ1-5
V: TRBV19

CDR3: ASRGGNTEAF
D: NA
size: NA
J: TRBJ1-1
V: TRBV6-5

CDR3: ASSFRGPKNIQY
D: NA
size: once
J: TRBJ2-4
V: TRBV28

CDR3: ASSSLSGRGGELF
D: TRBD2
size: once
J: TRBJ2-2
V: TRBV6-6

CDR3: AISDPRDREDEKLF
D: TRBD1
size: NA
J: TRBJ1-4
V: TRBV10-3

CDR3: ASSPRLAGDRY
D: TRBD2
size: NA
J: TRBJ2-4
V: TRBV7-2

CDR3: ASQDSINEKLF
D: NA
size: NA
J: TRBJ1-4
V: TRBV5-1

CDR3: ASSRTGGNQPQH
D: TRBD1
size: NA
J: TRBJ1-5
V: TRBV6-5